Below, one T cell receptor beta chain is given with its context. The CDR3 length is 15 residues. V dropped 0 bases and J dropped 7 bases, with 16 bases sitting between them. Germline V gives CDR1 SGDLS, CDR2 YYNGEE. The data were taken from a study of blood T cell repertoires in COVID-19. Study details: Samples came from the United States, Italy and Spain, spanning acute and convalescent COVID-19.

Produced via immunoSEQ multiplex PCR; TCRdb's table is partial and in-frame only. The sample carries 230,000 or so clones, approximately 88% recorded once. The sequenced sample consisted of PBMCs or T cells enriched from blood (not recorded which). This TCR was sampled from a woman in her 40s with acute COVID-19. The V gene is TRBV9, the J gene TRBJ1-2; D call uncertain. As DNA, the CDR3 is TGTGCCAGCAGCGTAGATTGGGGTTCCGGACTTGGCTACACCTTC. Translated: CASSVDWGSGLGYTF.